This T cell receptor (beta chain) was identified in a study of beta chain features in type 1 diabetes. Every isolated RNA sample was fully reverse transcribed, so sequencing captured expressed TCRB transcripts. The read count averaged roughly 4 million across naive, central memory and regulatory T cell samples. Produced via immunoSEQ multiplex PCR; TCRdb's table is partial and in-frame only. The sample has roughly 240,000 clones; roughly 70% are singletons. V shed 4 bases and J shed 4 bases, with 11 bases lying between them. The CDR3 is made up of 14 amino acids. CDR1 is GTSNPN, CDR2 SVGIG, per germline (reference sequence).

Sequencing was carried out using naive CD4+ T cells from blood. The clonotype was recovered from a man aged 25-45 years in good health. The rearrangement uses TRBV30 and TRBJ2-6; D is uncertain. CDR3 sequence: CAWTILSGANVLTF. CDR3 sequence (DNA): TGTGCCTGGACCATACTATCGGGGGCCAACGTCCTGACTTTC.